This T cell receptor (beta chain) was recorded in a study of blood T cell repertoires in COVID-19. Study-level information: Researchers got acute and convalescent COVID-19 samples from the United States, Italy and Spain. The analysed material was cDNA or gDNA that came from T cells, B-cell-depleted T cells, or PBMCs.

In the study's own analysis: Amplifying reference gene primers gave estimates of nucleated cell counts. Libraries were prepared by immunoSEQ multiplex PCR; TCRdb keeps only in-frame clonotypes and omits some of them. From that table come the V and J calls and clone size; the DNA was used to work out D and trimming. This table holds about half a million clones, 70% to 90% found once. Trimming left V 7 bases short and J 5 bases short, with 15 bases between. This CDR3 comprises 15 residues. Germline CDR1 is MNHEY and CDR2 is SMNVEV (reference sequence). The chain combines TRBV27 with TRBJ1-6; D uncertain. This TCR came from a human donor in a cohort sampled during active COVID-19. Sequencing was performed on peripheral blood. The CDR3 reads CASTPRQINNSPLHF. CDR3 bases: TGTGCCAGCACACCCAGGCAAATTAATAATTCACCCCTCCACTTT.